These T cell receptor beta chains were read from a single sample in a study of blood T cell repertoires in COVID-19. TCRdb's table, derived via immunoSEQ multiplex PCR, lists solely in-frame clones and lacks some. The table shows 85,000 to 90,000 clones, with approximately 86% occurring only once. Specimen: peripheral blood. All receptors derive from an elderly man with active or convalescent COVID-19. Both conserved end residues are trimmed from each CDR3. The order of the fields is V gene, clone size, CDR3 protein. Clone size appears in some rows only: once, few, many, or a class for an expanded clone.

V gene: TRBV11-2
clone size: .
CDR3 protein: ASSLRSNYGYT

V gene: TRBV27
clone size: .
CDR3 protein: ASSYRQGANEQF

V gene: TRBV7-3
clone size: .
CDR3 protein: ASSLTRNTEAF

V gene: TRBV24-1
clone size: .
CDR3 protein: ATSDPTSNTQY

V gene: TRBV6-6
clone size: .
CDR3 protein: ASRPPGGGRNSPLH

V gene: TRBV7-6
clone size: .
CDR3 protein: ASSRSGGGSSYNEQF

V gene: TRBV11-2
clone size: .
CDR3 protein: ASNPTGSGNTIY

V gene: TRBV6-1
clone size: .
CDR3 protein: ASSDLGLAGAGEQY

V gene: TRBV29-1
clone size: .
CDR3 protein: SASLRAGSWYEQF

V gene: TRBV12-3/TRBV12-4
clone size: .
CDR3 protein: ASSLPVEAF

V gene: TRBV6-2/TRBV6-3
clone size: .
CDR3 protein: ASSALGRSGNTIY

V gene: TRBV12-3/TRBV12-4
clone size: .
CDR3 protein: ASSQSGFEQF

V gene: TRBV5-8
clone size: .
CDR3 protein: ASSLARVEETQY

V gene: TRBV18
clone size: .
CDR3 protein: ASSPLYSGTTSYNEQF

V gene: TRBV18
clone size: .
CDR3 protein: ASSPSGQGREKLF

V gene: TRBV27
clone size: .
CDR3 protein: ASSLYGDSYNSPLH

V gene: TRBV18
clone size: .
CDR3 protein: ASSPGGTNTEAF

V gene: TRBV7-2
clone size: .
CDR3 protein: ASSPDRGLYNEQF

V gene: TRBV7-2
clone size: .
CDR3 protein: ASKAGEAREQF

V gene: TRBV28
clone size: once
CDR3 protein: ASTAGGQYQETQY

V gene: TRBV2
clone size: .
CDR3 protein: ATEPDSGNYGYT

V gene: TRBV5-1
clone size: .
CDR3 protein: ASSPMGQGTFTGELF

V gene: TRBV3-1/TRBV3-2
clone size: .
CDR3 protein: ASSQVYGGGYGYT

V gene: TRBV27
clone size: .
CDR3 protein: ASSLSPGGFYEQY

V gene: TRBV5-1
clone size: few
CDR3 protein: ASSLEAAPYNEQF

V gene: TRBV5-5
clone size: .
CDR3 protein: ASSIGQKNTEAF

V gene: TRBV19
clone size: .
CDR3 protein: ASSTEGVSGANVLT

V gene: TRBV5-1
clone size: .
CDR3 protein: ASSERSGGDEQY

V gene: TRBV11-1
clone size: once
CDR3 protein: ASSSSSNQPQH

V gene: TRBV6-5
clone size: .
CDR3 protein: ASSYSARTYEQY

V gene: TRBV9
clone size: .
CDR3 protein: ASSLAVNTGELF

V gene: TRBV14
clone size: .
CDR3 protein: ASSQTETGGNQETQY

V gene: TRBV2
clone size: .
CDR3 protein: ASGGQGGNQPQH

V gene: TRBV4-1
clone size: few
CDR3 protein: ASSQPGLDRSYNEQF

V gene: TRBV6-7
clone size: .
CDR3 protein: ASSYSRDRPLECGNTIY

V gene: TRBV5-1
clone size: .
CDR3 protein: ASSLQYGTDTQY

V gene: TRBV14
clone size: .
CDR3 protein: ASSQGRTSTDTQY

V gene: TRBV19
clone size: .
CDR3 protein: ASSIITGGKLF

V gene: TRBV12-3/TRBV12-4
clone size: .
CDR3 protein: ASSQGSGYT

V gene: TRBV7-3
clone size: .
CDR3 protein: ASSLDGSFDTQY

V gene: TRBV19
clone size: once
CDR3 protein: ASSIYRGYEAF

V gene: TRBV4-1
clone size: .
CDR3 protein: ATSRPGQGNEKLF

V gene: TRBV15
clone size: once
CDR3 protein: ATSRAHYEQY

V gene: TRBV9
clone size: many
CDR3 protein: ASRSLTGLETEAF

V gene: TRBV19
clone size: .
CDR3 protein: ASSIWGQVAGELF

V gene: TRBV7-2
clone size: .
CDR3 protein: ASSLALRQGHGYT

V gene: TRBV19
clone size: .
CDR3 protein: ASSMRASGSLFGELF

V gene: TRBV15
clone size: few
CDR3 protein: ATSVDSRAYNSPLH

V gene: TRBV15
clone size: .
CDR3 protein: ATSRDRPGYQPQH

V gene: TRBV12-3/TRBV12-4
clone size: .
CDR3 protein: ASSLLADTQY

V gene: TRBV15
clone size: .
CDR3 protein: AASPGLAGVAEQF

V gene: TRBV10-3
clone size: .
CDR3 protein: AIAGTSGPTGELF

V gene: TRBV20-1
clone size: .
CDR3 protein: SASRLAGGHPPGPDNEQF